These 29 T cell receptor beta chains share one sample of origin, sequenced in a study of Ad26.COV2.S vaccination and SARS-CoV-2 variants listed by TCRdb under 2021. The library was built by means of the immunoSEQ multiplex PCR assay. In its TCRdb copy, this immuneACCESS table keeps in-frame sequences only and misses some clones. Where compared with another copy, unresolved V genes explain less than half of these, and the others have no known cause. The sample records over 400,000 clones, around 91% of which are singletons. The leading ten clones occupy about 4.5% of the sample. What the treatment or condition label conveys for this sample: roughly 18 received Ad26.COV2.S at low or high dose, single or two shots; about 5 received placebo; per-sample allocation not given. Repertoires of vaccine and placebo recipients were sequenced from samples collected on day 63 after the first injection. Sequences were derived from peripheral blood, sampled in a trial of Ad26.COV2.S vaccine versus placebo. The receptor set was obtained from a person aged 18-65 years who received the Ad26.COV2.S COVID-19 vaccine or a placebo.

The rearrangement links TRBV19 to TRBJ1-2; D uncertain. This CDR3 spans 12 amino acids. In germline, CDR1 is LNHDA, CDR2 SQIVND (reference sequence). V shed 7 bases and J shed 3 bases, with 9 bases lying between them. CDR3: CASNYGDYGYTF. DNA of the CDR3: TGTGCCAGTAATTACGGCGACTATGGCTACACCTTC.

CDR3: CASKTTDSYEQYF. For the CDR3, the DNA is TGTGCCAGTAAAACGACAGACTCCTACGAGCAGTACTTC. The chain couples TRBV19 to TRBJ2-7, with a weak D call TRBD1 (5 bases). Germline CDR1 reads LNHDA; CDR2 reads SQIVND (reference sequence). V dropped 7 bases and J dropped 0 bases, with 10 bases sitting between them. This CDR3 comprises 13 residues.

As regards this clone: In the same sample, other DNA sequences code for this CDR3. The chain has TRBV19 and TRBJ2-4, with 10 bases lining up with TRBD1. The CDR3 loop spans 17 amino acids. V was clipped by 3 bases and J by 0 bases; unmatched bases: 5. CDR1 is LNHDA, CDR2 SQIVND, per germline (reference sequence). CDR3 amino acids: CASSIEGQGLAKNIQYF. The CDR3, as DNA: TGTGCCAGTAGTATTGAGGGACAGGGGCTAGCCAAAAACATTCAGTACTTC.

The DNA for the CDR3 is TGTGCCAGCAGTTCCCATTCCCAGAGGGCCGAGGGAAACACCATATATTTT. It specifies CASSSHSQRAEGNTIYF. This chain joins TRBV28 and TRBJ1-3; D gene uncertain. Trimming removed 4 bases at V and 4 bases at J, with 20 bases between. The length of the CDR3 is 17 residues. The V gene's germline CDR1 is MDHEN and CDR2 SYDVKM.

The V gene is TRBV7-6, the J gene TRBJ2-1; 12 bases fit TRBD2. Per germline, CDR1 SGHVS and CDR2 FNYEAQ. This CDR3 region has 16 residues. Germline trimming cut 4 bases from V and 3 bases from J; bases unmatched to any gene: 4. The CDR3: CASSSRTSGIYNEQFF. Written as DNA, the CDR3 is TGTGCCAGCAGCTCTCGGACTAGCGGGATCTACAATGAGCAGTTCTTC.

The chain recombines TRBV9 with TRBJ2-5, with 9 bases fitting TRBD1. Germline V gene sequence: CDR1 SGDLS, CDR2 YYNGEE. After removal of 3 bases from V and 5 bases from J, the junction contained 8 bases not matched to a gene. The CDR3 length is 15 residues. CDR3 in amino acids: CASSADRGGGETQYF. CDR3 DNA: TGTGCCAGCAGCGCAGACAGGGGGGGAGGTGAGACCCAGTACTTC.

This rearrangement joins TRBV12-3 or TRBV12-4 to TRBJ2-1; D is ambiguous. The V gene lost 6 bases and the J gene lost 8 bases, with 8 bases spanning the gap. The CDR3 length is 11 residues. CDR3 amino acids: CASSVIHEQFF. CDR3 sequence (DNA): TGTGCCAGCAGCGTAATCCATGAGCAGTTCTTC.

This clone occurred once. This chain uses TRBV13 with TRBJ2-5; 7 bases line up with TRBD2. Germline-derived CDR1 and CDR2 are PRHDT and FYEKMQ (reference sequence). Trimming took 5 bases from V and 5 from J; bases not matched to a gene: 5. This CDR3 region has 13 residues. In nucleotides, the CDR3 is TGTGCCAGCAGCCAGAGCGGGACGGAGACCCAGTACTTC. As protein: CASSQSGTETQYF. The full variable domain, its missing parts supplied by reference TRBV13 and TRBJ2-5, is AAGVIQSPRHLIKEKRETATLKCYPIPRHDTVYWYQQGPGQDPQFLISFYEKMQSDKGSIPDRFSAQQFSDYHSELNMSSLELGDSALYFCASSQSGTETQYFGPGTRLLVL.

The V gene is TRBV7-2, the J gene TRBJ2-4, with a weak D call TRBD2 (6 bases). CDR1 is SGHTA, CDR2 FQGNSA, per germline. Trimming cost V 5 bases and J 3 bases, with 14 bases left between them. CDR3 length: 15 residues. In DNA, the CDR3 is TGTGCCAGCAGCGGTCTCGGGGGAGGCAAAAACATTCAGTACTTC. Protein product: CASSGLGGGKNIQYF.

This clone was seen only once. An end of the junction differs from the germline gene, which may be a read error. This CDR3 is CASILTGTLNYGYTF. The CDR3 region has the DNA TGTGCCAGCATTTTAACAGGGACCCTTAACTATGGCTACACCTTC. The rearrangement links TRBV28 to TRBJ1-2; TRBD1 is a possible D gene (6 bases). The CDR3 is made up of 15 amino acids. The V gene's germline CDR1 is MDHEN and CDR2 SYDVKM.

V gene TRBV19 combines with J gene TRBJ2-1; D is unclear. Germline V gene sequence: CDR1 LNHDA, CDR2 SQIVND (reference sequence). Trimming shortened V by 5 bases and J by 0 bases, and 8 bases separated the two germline ends. The CDR3 is 14 amino acids. In DNA form, the CDR3 reads TGTGCCAGTAGTCGAGAGCGCTCCTACAATGAGCAGTTCTTC. Amino acids: CASSRERSYNEQFF.

The V and J genes are TRBV21-1 and TRBJ1-1; TRBD1, the D gene given by the table, was not confirmed from the DNA. TRBV21-1 is flagged as a pseudogene. CDR3 size: 13 residues. This CDR3 is CASRRTGNAEAFF. In nucleotides, the CDR3 is TGTGCCAGCAGAAGGACAGGGAACGCTGAAGCTTTCTTT.

The rearrangement links TRBV6-5 to TRBJ1-4; D is unresolved. This CDR3 is 13 amino acids long. Looked up from germline, CDR1 is MNHEY and CDR2 is SVGAGI. V was clipped by 6 bases and J by 7 bases, with 12 bases between them. In DNA, the CDR3 is TGTGCCAGCAGCAGAGTGGGGAGTGAAAAACTGTTTTTT. Amino acid sequence: CASSRVGSEKLFF.

The chain recombines TRBV2 with TRBJ1-5; D gene ambiguous. The germline V gene has CDR1 SNHLY and CDR2 FYNNEI. CDR3 length equals 13 residues. Trimming removed 7 bases at V and 0 bases at J, with 7 bases between. Here the CDR3 reads CASTDYSNQPQHF. The CDR3 DNA reads TGTGCCAGCACGGACTATAGCAATCAGCCCCAGCATTTT.

This clone was detected only once. V is TRBV9 and J is TRBJ2-7, with 8 bases matching TRBD2. Germline lookup yields CDR1 SGDLS and CDR2 YYNGEE. The J segment lost 6 bases and the V segment lost 0 bases, leaving 11 bases of the junction unmatched. CDR3 length: 16 amino acids. CDR3 sequence (DNA): TGTGCCAGCAGCGTAGGGGGAGGGACTAGTTTGGGCGAGCAGTACTTC. Protein: CASSVGGGTSLGEQYF.

The J gene is TRBJ2-7, the V gene TRBV5-4; 7 bases line up with TRBD1. The germline CDR1 and CDR2 sequences are SGHNT and YYREEE (reference sequence). The length of the CDR3 is 13 residues. The V and J ends lost 3 bases and 3 bases, in that order; junction bases with no gene match: 3. CDR3 in DNA: TGTGCCAGCAGCTCGGGACAGTTCTACGAGCAGTACTTC. This sequence encodes CASSSGQFYEQYF.

This chain connects TRBV12-3 or TRBV12-4 to TRBJ2-7; no clear D gene. The CDR3 consists of 12 residues. Trimming shortened V by 5 bases and J by 8 bases, and 13 bases separated the two germline ends. CDR3: CASSASGPQQYF. The CDR3 DNA reads as TGTGCCAGCAGTGCCTCCGGGCCACAGCAGTACTTC.

This clone was observed a few times. J is TRBJ2-7 and V is TRBV28, with 9 nucleotides matching TRBD1. The CDR3 sequence is 12 residues long. The V gene's germline CDR1 is MDHEN and CDR2 SYDVKM. J gave up 11 bases and V 6 bases, and 8 bases lay outside the gene matches. The CDR3 DNA follows: TGTGCCAGCAGACCGGACAGGGGTTTAAAGTACTTC. This encodes CASRPDRGLKYF.

The chain employs TRBV6-2 or TRBV6-3 and TRBJ2-1, with 7 bases fitting TRBD2. The CDR3 length is 16 residues. With 4 bases clipped from V and 0 bases from J, the junction kept 6 bases outside the gene matches. The germline V gene has CDR1 MNHEY and CDR2 SVGEGT. The CDR3 sequence is CASSSQRGPSYNEQFF. DNA for the CDR3: TGTGCCAGCAGTTCCCAGCGGGGCCCCTCCTACAATGAGCAGTTCTTC.

The genes are TRBV13 and TRBJ1-3; no firm D call. Trimming took off 0 bases at V and 0 bases at J, with 18 bases between the two ends. In germline, CDR1 is PRHDT, CDR2 FYEKMQ (reference sequence). The CDR3 has 19 amino acids. The CDR3 loop reads CASSLGLPFSRYSGNTIYF. CDR3 DNA: TGTGCCAGCAGCTTAGGCCTTCCCTTCTCCAGATACTCTGGAAACACCATATATTTT. Using reference TRBV13 and TRBJ1-3 for the parts outside the CDR3, the full variable domain is AAGVIQSPRHLIKEKRETATLKCYPIPRHDTVYWYQQGPGQDPQFLISFYEKMQSDKGSIPDRFSAQQFSDYHSELNMSSLELGDSALYFCASSLGLPFSRYSGNTIYFGEGSWLTVV.

This chain links TRBV7-6 with TRBJ2-1; 13 bases map to TRBD2. With V trimmed by 5 bases and J by 7 bases, 5 bases remained unmatched. The CDR3 is 15 amino acids. The germline gives CDR1 SGHVS, CDR2 FNYEAQ. DNA for the CDR3: TGTGCCAGCAGCCTAGTGGGACTAGCGGGAAATGAGCAGTTCTTC. Translation gives CASSLVGLAGNEQFF.

The chain employs TRBV23-1 and TRBJ2-5, with 9 bases identical to TRBD1. TRBV23-1 is placed among ORFs of uncertain function. This CDR3 has 18 amino acids. The V gene end was trimmed by 0 bases and the J gene end by 3 bases; junction bases not matched to a gene: 11. The CDR3 region has the DNA TGCGCCAGCAGTCAATCGCCTTCTCTCGGGGACAGGGAAGAGACCCAGTACTTC. Its protein product is CASSQSPSLGDREETQYF.

The rearrangement uses TRBV6-4 and TRBJ2-3; weak D call: TRBD2 (6 bases). The CDR3 is 14 residues long. The germline V gene encodes CDR1 MRHNA and CDR2 SNTAGT. Trimming pared 4 bases from V and 0 bases from J, leaving 8 bases between. The chain's CDR3 is CASSASASTDTQYF. DNA for the CDR3: TGTGCCAGCAGTGCTAGCGCAAGCACAGATACGCAGTATTTT.

This clone was picked up one time. The CDR3: CASSRTTGKETQYF. The CDR3 nucleotides are TGTGCCAGCTCACGAACGACAGGGAAGGAGACCCAGTACTTC. This sequence joins TRBV18 and TRBJ2-5, with TRBD1 identical over 7 bases. The germline CDR1 and CDR2 sequences are KGHSH and LQKENI. Trimming cost V 4 bases and J 5 bases; bases outside gene matches: 7. This CDR3 comprises 14 residues.

The chain joins TRBV27 to TRBJ1-2; 9 bases are shared with TRBD1. V lost 8 bases and J lost 2; bases outside the gene matches: 3. The germline gives CDR1 MNHEY, CDR2 SMNVEV (reference sequence). This CDR3 is built from 13 residues. The CDR3 DNA follows: TGTGCCAGCCGGGGGACAGGGAACTATGGCTACACCTTC. It codes for CASRGTGNYGYTF.

V and J are TRBV20-1 and TRBJ2-7, with D unresolved. The germline V gene encodes CDR1 DFQATT and CDR2 SNEGSKA (reference sequence). The CDR3 extends over 10 amino acids. Deletions cut 5 bases from V and 9 bases from J, with 11 bases between. CDR3 in amino acids: CSAGVSRQYF. The CDR3 DNA sequence: TGCAGTGCTGGGGTCTCGAGGCAGTACTTC.

This rearrangement joins TRBV19 to TRBJ2-7; D unclear. With 1 base removed from V and 6 bases from J, the gap between germline ends came to 13 bases. Germline values: CDR1 LNHDA, CDR2 SQIVND (reference sequence). The CDR3 sequence is 14 residues long. In nucleotides, the CDR3 is TGTGCCAGTAGTATAGTAGGAAGCCAGACCGAGCAGTACTTC. It codes for CASSIVGSQTEQYF.

This clone was observed a few times. The chain recombines TRBV4-1 with TRBJ1-6; D is unresolved. Germline V gene sequence: CDR1 MGHRA, CDR2 YSYEKL. CDR3 size: 15 residues. V was cut by 4 bases and J by 8 bases, with 15 bases left in between. CDR3 amino acids: CASSLDGESYSPLHF. The DNA for the CDR3 is TGCGCCAGCAGCCTTGATGGGGAATCCTATTCACCCCTCCACTTT.

Concerning this clone: Other DNA sequences from this sample encode an identical CDR3 as well. This rearrangement joins TRBV12-3 or TRBV12-4 to TRBJ1-1; D unresolved. Trimming stripped 1 base from V and 0 bases from J, with 3 bases between. CDR3 length: 13 residues. The CDR3 DNA is TGTGCCAGCAGTTTAGATATGAACACTGAAGCTTTCTTT. Its protein product is CASSLDMNTEAFF.